The 19 T cell receptor beta chains in this list originate from one sample, sequenced in a study of OX40 agonist ivuxolimab in advanced cancers. The protocol used for the library was the immunoSEQ multiplex PCR assay. In TCRdb, the immuneACCESS table is reduced to in-frame sequences with V and J assigned. These tables do not hold every clone; where another copy was compared, an unresolved V gene accounts for under half, and the others remain unexplained. This sample is represented by about 100,000 clones; 70% to 90% of them were singletons. The ten largest clonotypes hold around 0.85% of the sample. The source was CD4+ or CD8+ T cells sorted from blood, collected in a trial of the OX40 agonist ivuxolimab. The receptors here all came from an adult with an advanced solid tumor such as melanoma, head and neck, liver or kidney cancer.

The V call is TRBV9, the J call TRBJ1-4, with 7 bases matching TRBD1. CDR3 length equals 15 residues. V shed 3 bases and J 0 bases; nucleotides not matched to a gene: 2. The V gene's germline CDR1 is SGDLS and CDR2 YYNGEE. CDR3 nucleotides: TGTGCCAGCAGCGGGGACAGCGCAACTAATGAAAAACTGTTTTTT. It yields the protein CASSGDSATNEKLFF.

CDR3 protein: CASRPLGDGANQPQHF. CDR3 DNA: TGTGCCAGCAGGCCCCTAGGGGATGGGGCCAATCAGCCCCAGCATTTT. V usage is TRBV27 and J usage is TRBJ1-5, with D possibly TRBD1 on 5 matching bases. V was shortened by 6 bases and J by 3 bases, with 18 bases between the two germline ends. The CDR3 has 16 amino acids. Per germline, CDR1 MNHEY and CDR2 SMNVEV (reference sequence).

The rearrangement links TRBV18 to TRBJ2-6; 8 bases align to TRBD1. This CDR3 has 16 residues. J was trimmed by 4 bases and V by 2 bases; bases with no gene match: 4. Germline CDR1 is KGHSH and CDR2 is LQKENI. CDR3 region: CASSPDRGSGANVLTF. The CDR3 DNA is TGTGCCAGCTCACCAGACAGGGGCTCCGGGGCCAACGTCCTGACTTTC.

There are a few counts of this clone. This rearrangement joins TRBV2 to TRBJ1-1, with 10 bases that match TRBD1. With V trimmed by 4 bases and J by 8 bases, 4 bases remained unmatched. The CDR3 loop spans 13 amino acids. Per germline, CDR1 SNHLY and CDR2 FYNNEI. CDR3 loop: CASSVVTGGEAFF. In nucleotides, the CDR3 is TGTGCCAGCAGTGTCGTGACAGGGGGCGAAGCTTTCTTT.

This CDR3 is CASRPIAGGLNTGELFF. DNA for the CDR3: TGTGCCAGCAGACCTATAGCGGGGGGCCTAAACACCGGGGAGCTGTTTTTT. The chain uses TRBV28 and TRBJ2-2; the match to TRBD2 covers 10 bases. Germline CDR1 is MDHEN and CDR2 is SYDVKM. V shed 6 bases and J 2 bases; nucleotides not matched to a gene: 9. The CDR3 loop spans 17 amino acids.

In its sample, this clone was seen once. J is TRBJ2-1 and V is TRBV19; 7 bases agree with TRBD2. CDR1 LNHDA and CDR2 SQIVND come from the germline V gene (reference sequence). V lost 1 base to trimming and J lost 10 bases; unmatched junction nucleotides: 7. This CDR3 is built from 14 residues. DNA for the CDR3: TGTGCCAGTAGTATAGTAGGCGGGGGAAGCGAGCAGTTCTTC. It translates to CASSIVGGGSEQFF.

This chain joins TRBV5-8 and TRBJ2-5; D unclear. V lost 3 bases and J lost 2, with 2 bases in between. CDR3 length: 11 residues. CDR1 SGHTS and CDR2 YDEGEE come from the germline V gene. CDR3 nucleotides: TGTGCCAGCAGCTCGCAAGAGACCCAGTACTTC. The encoded protein is CASSSQETQYF.

The chain employs TRBV28 and TRBJ2-2, with 7 bases that match TRBD2. The CDR3 loop spans 14 amino acids. Germline trimming cut 6 bases from V and 6 bases from J; bases unmatched to any gene: 7. Germline lookup yields CDR1 MDHEN and CDR2 SYDVKM. CDR3 amino acids: CASRPGGRAGELFF. The CDR3 nucleotides are TGTGCCAGCAGGCCTGGGGGGAGGGCCGGGGAGCTGTTTTTT.

The chain combines TRBV6-4 with TRBJ2-2; TRBD1 agrees at 8 bases. The germline V gene encodes CDR1 MRHNA and CDR2 SNTAGT. This CDR3 comprises 16 residues. V shed 6 bases, J shed 0 bases, and the junction held 6 bases outside the gene matches. The CDR3 DNA is TGTGCCAGCAGAGTAGGACAGGGTGCGAACACCGGGGAGCTGTTTTTT. Its protein is CASRVGQGANTGELFF.

The chain is built from TRBV28 and TRBJ1-5; 11 positions match TRBD1. V was pared by 6 bases and J by 5 bases, with 3 bases of the junction left unmatched. The CDR3 is 14 residues long. Germline V gene data show CDR1 as MDHEN and CDR2 as SYDVKM. In DNA form, the CDR3 reads TGTGCCAGCAGGGGACAGGGGGGTTATCAGCCCCAGCATTTT. Protein: CASRGQGGYQPQHF.

V gene TRBV5-1 combines with J gene TRBJ2-7; 8 bases are a match to TRBD1. The CDR3 consists of 15 residues. V dropped 3 bases and J dropped 1; count of bases not matched to a gene: 6. The germline V gene has CDR1 SGHRS and CDR2 YFSETQ. CDR3 DNA sequence: TGCGCCAGCAGCTCTGGCGGGACAGGTTCCTACGAGCAGTACTTC. Amino acids: CASSSGGTGSYEQYF.

V gene TRBV6-1 combines with J gene TRBJ1-6; perhaps TRBD1 as D (6 bases). V lost 5 bases and J lost 9, with 17 bases in between. The CDR3 is 15 amino acids. Germline CDR1 reads MNHNS; CDR2 reads SASEGT. CDR3 DNA sequence: TGTGCCAGCAGTATCCGGGAGGGGGAAGGTTCACCCCTCCACTTT. This translates into CASSIREGEGSPLHF.

The chain couples TRBV11-2 to TRBJ2-7; the D gene is possibly TRBD1 (6 bases). V was cut by 3 bases and J by 7 bases, with 16 bases left in between. Germline CDR1 reads SGHAT; CDR2 reads FQNNGV. The CDR3 is made up of 14 amino acids. In DNA, the CDR3 is TGTGCCAGCAGCTTCCGACAGGCGGTTAGGGAGCAGTACTTC. Translating gives CASSFRQAVREQYF.

The chain employs TRBV5-1 and TRBJ1-3; a weak D match, TRBD1 (6 bases). V lost 2 bases, J lost 2 bases, and 8 bases lay in between. The CDR3 consists of 14 residues. The germline V gene has CDR1 SGHRS and CDR2 YFSETQ. Here the CDR3 DNA reads TGCGCCAGCAGCTTCGGACAGACTGGAAACACCATATATTTT. Protein product: CASSFGQTGNTIYF.

This chain links TRBV5-1 with TRBJ2-3; TRBD2 aligns across 9 bases. Trimming took 4 bases from V and 2 from J; bases not matched to a gene: 14. The length of the CDR3 is 18 residues. Germline lookup yields CDR1 SGHRS and CDR2 YFSETQ. The CDR3 bases are TGCGCCAGCAGCCCCGGGTTATCGGGACTAGCCAACACAGATACGCAGTATTTT. Amino acids: CASSPGLSGLANTDTQYF.

The CDR3 here is CASSAHRANTEAFF. The CDR3 region has the DNA TGCGCCAGCAGTGCGCACAGAGCGAACACTGAAGCTTTCTTT. This rearrangement joins TRBV10-1 to TRBJ1-1; D remains ambiguous. Trimming removed 4 bases from V and 1 base from J, with 10 bases in between. The CDR3 contains 14 residues. Germline V gene lookup returns CDR1 WNHNN and CDR2 SYGVQD (reference sequence).

V gene TRBV18 combines with J gene TRBJ2-7, with no clear D. CDR3 length: 13 residues. The germline V and J ends were trimmed by 3 bases and 5 bases, with 11 bases remaining between them. Per the germline V gene, CDR1 is KGHSH and CDR2 is LQKENI. The CDR3 nucleotides read TGTGCCAGCTCACCTACCGTCACCAACGAGCAGTACTTC. This codes for CASSPTVTNEQYF.

V and J are TRBV6-4 and TRBJ2-3; 10 bases are a match to TRBD2. In germline, CDR1 is MRHNA, CDR2 SNTAGT. CDR3 length: 14 residues. The junction had 5 bases not matched to a gene; V was cut back by 7 bases and J by 4 bases. Here the CDR3 reads CASKTSGLADTQYF. CDR3 nucleotides: TGTGCCAGCAAGACTAGCGGGTTAGCAGATACGCAGTATTTT.

In DNA form, the CDR3 reads TGTGCCAGCTCACCCGGACTAGCGGAGACCCAGTACTTC. Its protein is CASSPGLAETQYF. The gene calls are TRBV18 and TRBJ2-5; TRBD2 matches 9 bases. V was pared by 3 bases and J by 5 bases, with 1 base of the junction left unmatched. Per the germline V gene, CDR1 is KGHSH and CDR2 is LQKENI. This CDR3 is built from 13 residues.